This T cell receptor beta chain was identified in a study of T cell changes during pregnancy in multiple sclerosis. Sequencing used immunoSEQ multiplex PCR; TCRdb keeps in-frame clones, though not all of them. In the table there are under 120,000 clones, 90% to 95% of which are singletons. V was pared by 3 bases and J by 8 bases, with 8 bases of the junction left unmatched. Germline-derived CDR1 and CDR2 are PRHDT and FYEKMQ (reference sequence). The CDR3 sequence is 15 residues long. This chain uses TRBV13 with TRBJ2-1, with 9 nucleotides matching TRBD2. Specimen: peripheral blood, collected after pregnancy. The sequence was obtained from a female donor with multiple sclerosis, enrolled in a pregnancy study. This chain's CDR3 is CASSFAGTSWDEQFF. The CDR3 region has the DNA TGTGCCAGCAGCTTCGCCGGGACTAGCTGGGATGAGCAGTTCTTC.